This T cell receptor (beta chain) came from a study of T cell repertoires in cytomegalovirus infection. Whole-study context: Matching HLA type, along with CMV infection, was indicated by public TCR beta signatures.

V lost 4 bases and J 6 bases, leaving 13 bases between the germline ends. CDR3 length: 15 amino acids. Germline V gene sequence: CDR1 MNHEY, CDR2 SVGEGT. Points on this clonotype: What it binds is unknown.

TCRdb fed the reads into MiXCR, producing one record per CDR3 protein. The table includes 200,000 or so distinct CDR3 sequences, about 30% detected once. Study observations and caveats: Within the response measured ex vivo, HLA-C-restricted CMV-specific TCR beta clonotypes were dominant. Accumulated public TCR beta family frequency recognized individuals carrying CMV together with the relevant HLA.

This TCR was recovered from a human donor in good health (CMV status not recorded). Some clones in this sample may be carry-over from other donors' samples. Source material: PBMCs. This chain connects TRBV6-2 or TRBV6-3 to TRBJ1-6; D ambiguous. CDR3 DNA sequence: TGTGCCAGCAGTTCCGAAGCCGGGCGTAATTCACCCCTCCACTTT. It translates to CASSSEAGRNSPLHF.